These T cell receptor beta chains were read from a single sample in a study of cytomegalovirus exposure and HLA in healthy donors. The data were produced by immunoSEQ multiplex PCR, yet TCRdb's version contains in-frame clones alone and is incomplete. The data hold 120,000 to 150,000 clones, with roughly 80% observed a single time. Sequenced sample: PBMCs. These receptors came from a man in his forties in good health and CMV-seropositive. CDR3s include the opening cysteine and the closing phenylalanine or tryptophan. A D gene is named only where the DNA matches it firmly. Clone size appears in some rows only: once, few, many, or a class for an expanded clone.

TRBV11-2,TRBD2,TRBJ2-1,.,TGTGCCAGCAGCTTAGGCGCCAGCGGGATTCCTTACGAGCAGTTCTTC,CASSLGASGIPYEQFF
TRBV30,TRBD2,TRBJ2-1,.,TGTGCCTGGAAAGGAGGGACTAGCGCCTACAATGAGCAGTTCTTC,CAWKGGTSAYNEQFF
TRBV9,.,TRBJ1-1,.,TGTGCCAGCAGCGCCTACGGACAGAATGAAGCTTTCTTT,CASSAYGQNEAFF
TRBV6-5,.,TRBJ1-6,.,TGTGCCAGCAGTTACTCCAGCTCCTATAATTCACCCCTCCACTTT,CASSYSSSYNSPLHF
TRBV7-9,TRBD1,TRBJ2-7,.,TGTTCCAGCAGCATGAGGGACAGCTCCTACGAGCAGTACTTC,CSSSMRDSSYEQYF
TRBV9,.,TRBJ2-2,.,TGTGCCAGCAGCGAGGGACTCACCTCAGGCGGGGAGCTGTTTTTT,CASSEGLTSGGELFF
TRBV2,TRBD1,TRBJ1-2,.,TGTGCCAGCAGTGAACTGGCAGGGGGCTTGTTTGGCTACACCTTC,CASSELAGGLFGYTF
TRBV7-3,TRBD1,TRBJ2-7,.,TGTGCCAGCAGTTACCAACAGGGGGCGCCCTACGAGCAGTACTTC,CASSYQQGAPYEQYF
TRBV6-1,TRBD1,TRBJ2-5,.,TGTGCCAGCAGTGTACAAACAGGGGGCGGAGAGACCCAGTACTTC,CASSVQTGGGETQYF
TRBV4-1,.,TRBJ2-3,.,TGCGCCAACAGCCGCGCCCAAACACAGGGATCAGATACGCAGTATTTT,CANSRAQTQGSDTQYF
TRBV27,TRBD2,TRBJ2-7,.,TGTGCCAGCAGTTTAGAGGGTACTAGCGGGACCTACGAGCAGTACTTC,CASSLEGTSGTYEQYF
TRBV28,TRBD2,TRBJ2-1,.,TGTGCCCTAGCTAGCGGACGCTACAATGAGCAGTTCTTC,CALASGRYNEQFF
TRBV11-2,TRBD1,TRBJ2-7,.,TGTGCCAGCAGCTCAGTCAAGAGGGACAGGGAGTTCCACGAGCAGTACTTC,CASSSVKRDREFHEQYF
TRBV7-9,.,TRBJ2-7,.,TGTGCCAGCAGTCGTAACTACGAGCAGTACTTC,CASSRNYEQYF
TRBV29-1,.,TRBJ1-5,.,TGCAGCGGCAGTGAGGGATTCGGTGGCCAGCCCCAGCATTTT,CSGSEGFGGQPQHF
TRBV6-1,TRBD2,TRBJ2-7,.,TGTGCCATCAGGCGGGAGGGCCGAGGAGAGCAGTACTTC,CAIRREGRGEQYF
TRBV27,.,TRBJ1-6,.,TGTGCCAGCAGTTTTCCGGCCTATAATTCACCCCTCCACTTT,CASSFPAYNSPLHF
TRBV19,TRBD1,TRBJ2-7,.,TGTGCCAGTAGTCTAGAAACCGGGACAGGCTTCTACGAGCAGTACTTC,CASSLETGTGFYEQYF
TRBV28,.,TRBJ1-5,.,TGTGCCAGCAGTTTAAGCCAGGGTGACAATCAGCCCCAGCATTTT,CASSLSQGDNQPQHF
TRBV29-1,TRBD1,TRBJ2-7,.,TGCAGCGTTGAGGGACAGGGATTCGGCGAGCAGTACTTC,CSVEGQGFGEQYF
TRBV7-9,TRBD1,TRBJ1-2,.,TGTTCCAGCAGCTTAGATCGGCCAGGGGGCAACTATGGCTACACCTTC,CSSSLDRPGGNYGYTF
TRBV2,TRBD2,TRBJ2-3,.,TGTGCCAGCAGTGAAGGACTAGCGGGAGGGCCAGGGGGGGTTGGGAGCACAGATACGCAGTATTTT,CASSEGLAGGPGGVGSTDTQYF
TRBV9,TRBD2,TRBJ2-1,few,TGTGCCAGCATGGCCTACGGCGGGAGTTACAATGAGCAGTTCTTC,CASMAYGGSYNEQFF
TRBV9,TRBD2,TRBJ2-1,.,TGTGCCAGCAGCGTATATTCTGAGCGGGGCGGGAGGGCCGTTAATGAGCAGTTCTTC,CASSVYSERGGRAVNEQFF
TRBV9,.,TRBJ1-2,.,TGTGCCAGCAGCGTAGCGGGGGGGGCCCTTGGCTACACCTTC,CASSVAGGALGYTF
TRBV13,.,TRBJ1-2,.,TGTGCCAGCAGCTTAGATCCGGGTCAGGGCTATGGCTACACCTTC,CASSLDPGQGYGYTF
TRBV6-5,TRBD2,TRBJ2-7,.,TGTGCCAGCAGTTACCTGACTAGCGGGAGGCCCTACGAGCAGTACTTC,CASSYLTSGRPYEQYF
TRBV6-1,.,TRBJ1-1,once,TGTGCCAGCAGTGTTGGGGTAGGGGACTTAATGAACACTGAAGCTTTCTTT,CASSVGVGDLMNTEAFF
TRBV11-2,.,TRBJ2-2,once,TGTGCCAGCAGCTTAATCGGTTCCGGGGAGCTGTTTTTT,CASSLIGSGELFF
TRBV6-5,.,TRBJ2-7,.,TGTGCCAGCAGTTCCATTCGGAGCCGGGGATCCTACGAGCAGTACTTC,CASSSIRSRGSYEQYF
TRBV11-3,.,TRBJ2-2,.,TGTGCCAGCAGCTCCGACAGTAACACCGGGGAGCTGTTTTTT,CASSSDSNTGELFF
TRBV4-1,.,TRBJ2-2,.,TGCGCCAGCAGAGTTATCGGCACCGGGGAGCTGTTTTTT,CASRVIGTGELFF
TRBV7-9,.,TRBJ1-1,.,TGTGCCAGCAGTAATTCCATTGGTAAGACGGGGACTGAAGCTTTCTTT,CASSNSIGKTGTEAFF
TRBV5-1,TRBD1,TRBJ1-1,.,TGCGCCAGCAGCCCCGGAACGACAGGGAGTTACACTGAAGCTTTCTTT,CASSPGTTGSYTEAFF
TRBV2,TRBD1,TRBJ2-5,.,TGTGCCAGCAGTCAACAGGGGGTAGAGGCCCAGTACTTC,CASSQQGVEAQYF
TRBV5-4,.,TRBJ2-1,.,TGTGCCAGCAGCCCCGGAGGTCAGGTCTACAATGAGCAGTTCTTC,CASSPGGQVYNEQFF
TRBV7-3,TRBD1,TRBJ2-3,few,TGTGCCAGCAGCCACCGGGACAGCTTCACAGATACGCAGTATTTT,CASSHRDSFTDTQYF
TRBV2,.,TRBJ2-1,.,TGTGCCAGCACCTCCGGGGAGAGCTCCTACAATGAGCAGTTCTTC,CASTSGESSYNEQFF
TRBV28,.,TRBJ2-3,.,TGTGCCAGCAGTTCCCCGGGGGGCGGGACAGATACGCAGTATTTT,CASSSPGGGTDTQYF
TRBV2,TRBD2,TRBJ2-7,.,TGTGCCAGCAGTGACTCTAGCGGGGGGACCTACGAGCAGTACTTC,CASSDSSGGTYEQYF
TRBV11-3,TRBD2,TRBJ2-1,.,TGTGCCAGCAGCTTAGATCAGGGCGGGAGCACCTCCTACAATGAGCAGTTCTTC,CASSLDQGGSTSYNEQFF
TRBV6-5,TRBD1,TRBJ2-7,.,TGTGCCAGCAGTTATTCGACAGGGGCCTACGAGCAGTACTTC,CASSYSTGAYEQYF
TRBV25-1,.,TRBJ1-2,.,TGTGCCAGCAGTGAAATCTCCTCCGGACAGAGTGGCTACACCTTC,CASSEISSGQSGYTF
TRBV6-1,.,TRBJ2-3,.,TGTGCCAGCAGTGAAGCTTGGGCCACAGATACGCAGTATTTT,CASSEAWATDTQYF
TRBV21-1,.,TRBJ2-1,.,TGTGCCAGCAGCAAAGAGGCGGGAGAGGAGAATGAGCAGTTCTTC,CASSKEAGEENEQFF
TRBV18,.,TRBJ2-5,.,TGTGCCAGCTCACCGGCAGGCGACCAAGAGACCCAGTACTTC,CASSPAGDQETQYF
TRBV19,.,TRBJ2-2,.,TGTGCCAGTAGTAGCTTCGCCAGGGACGGGGAGCTGTTTTTT,CASSSFARDGELFF
TRBV5-1,.,TRBJ1-5,.,TGCGCCAGCAGCTCAGAACCGACAGATTATAGCAATCAGCCCCAGCATTTT,CASSSEPTDYSNQPQHF
TRBV19,.,TRBJ2-6,few,TGTGCCAGTAGCCCCCGCGGGCAGAGCTCTGGGGCCAACGTCCTGACTTTC,CASSPRGQSSGANVLTF
TRBV13,.,TRBJ1-1,.,TGTGCCAGCAGCTTAGGGTATAACAGGAAATTGGAAGCTTTCTTT,CASSLGYNRKLEAFF
TRBV7-3,.,TRBJ1-2,few,TGTGCCAGCAGCTACTCTCCAGGGGATGGCTACACCTTC,CASSYSPGDGYTF
TRBV6-5,TRBD2,TRBJ2-7,.,TGTGCCAGCAGCGCGACTAGCGGGTTATACGAGCAGTACTTC,CASSATSGLYEQYF
TRBV19,TRBD1,TRBJ2-7,.,TGTGCCAGTACCCAGGGACAGACCTACGAGCAGTACTTC,CASTQGQTYEQYF
TRBV27,.,TRBJ2-5,.,TGTGCCAGCAGTTTCCAGGGACTCAGACAAGAGACCCAGTACTTC,CASSFQGLRQETQYF
TRBV6-5,TRBD1,TRBJ2-7,.,TGTGCCAGCAGCCGGGGGACAGGGGGGCACTACGAGCAGTACTTC,CASSRGTGGHYEQYF
TRBV30,TRBD2,TRBJ2-3,.,TGTGCCTGGAGTGTAGGAGGACTAGCGGCAAGCACAGATACGCAGTATTTT,CAWSVGGLAASTDTQYF
TRBV6-5,.,TRBJ1-6,.,TGTGCCAGCAGAGTAACAGGGACCTATAATTCACCCCTCCACTTT,CASRVTGTYNSPLHF
TRBV30,TRBD2,TRBJ2-1,.,TGTGCCTGGAGTAAAAGCGGGAGGGCCCAGGGAAACAATGAGCAGTTCTTC,CAWSKSGRAQGNNEQFF